Listed here is a single T cell receptor beta chain. These data come from a study of T-cell memory formation after mild COVID-19. Each CDR3 protein is one row after TCRdb ran MiXCR on the 5' RACE reads. The table records 250,000 to 350,000 distinct CDR3 sequences, 15% to 20% of them present only once. Trimming stripped 0 bases from V and 2 bases from J, with 12 bases between. The CDR3 loop spans 16 amino acids. Germline V gives CDR1 MNHNY, CDR2 SVGAGI (reference sequence). The receptor's source is a man aged 18 to 29 who had mild COVID-19 (a few samples of this study predate the infection). Cell type and time point are not known. The sequencing input was PBMCs or a T cell subset sorted from them (not recorded which). The rearrangement joins TRBV6-6 to TRBJ2-3; D call uncertain. The DNA for the CDR3 is TGTGCCAGCAGTTACTCGACCCGAGGTATCACAGATACGCAGTATTTT. This codes for CASSYSTRGITDTQYF.